This T cell receptor (beta chain) appears in the sequencing data of a study of T cell responses to AZD1222 COVID-19 vaccine. Profiled with immunoSEQ multiplex PCR; TCRdb holds only in-frame clones, not every one. The sample consists of about 110,000 clones, approximately 90% of them appearing once. Note on this clone: No antigen is known for it.

This CDR3 is 12 amino acids long. Germline V lookup: CDR1 KGHSH, CDR2 LQKENI. J was trimmed by 12 bases and V by 2 bases; bases with no gene match: 4. Study outcomes and limitations: Increases in Spike-specific TCR breadth and depth were seen after two AZD1222 doses. Just a handful of people given AZD1222 tested seropositive at baseline.

Here the sequenced sample was peripheral blood, taken on day 0 of AZD1222 vaccination. This TCR was recovered from an adult in good health. This chain joins TRBV18 and TRBJ2-1; 7 bases map to TRBD1. The CDR3 DNA follows: TGTGCCAGCTCACCAAAGGGGGCAGCGCAGTTCTTC. It codes for CASSPKGAAQFF.